The rows below give T cell receptor beta chains drawn from one sample of a study of T cells after yellow fever vaccination. MiXCR, applied by TCRdb to the 5' RACE reads, yields one record per CDR3 protein. The table includes around 320,000 distinct CDR3 sequences, 8.7% detected once. The material was CD4+ T cells sorted from PBMCs, obtained 5 days after the yellow fever booster vaccination. These receptor sequences come from a man younger than 35 who received the YFV17D yellow fever vaccine. Both conserved end residues are part of each CDR3. A D gene is named only where the DNA matches it firmly. Size values are once, few and many counts, or a class for expanded clones, and some rows have none.

CASKQNRDSDFATNEKLFF	TGTGCCAGCAAGCAAAACAGGGACAGCGACTTTGCAACTAATGAAAAACTGTTTTTT	TRBD1	TRBV6-5	TRBJ1-4	-
CASNSGPPGGARNEQFF	TGTGCCAGCAACTCGGGACCCCCCGGGGGGGCCCGCAATGAGCAGTTCTTC	TRBD2	TRBV5-4	TRBJ2-1	few
CASRPGTSSPLHF	TGTGCCAGCAGACCAGGGACCTCCTCACCCCTCCACTTT	-	TRBV6-2/TRBV6-3	TRBJ1-6	-
CASSQNLLLAGGTGELFF	TGTGCCAGCAGCCAGAACCTGCTACTAGCGGGGGGAACCGGGGAGCTGTTTTTT	TRBD2	TRBV4-2	TRBJ2-2	few
CASSPMTPPGETQYF	TGTGCCAGCAGCCCGATGACTCCTCCCGGCGAGACCCAGTACTTC	-	TRBV7-2	TRBJ2-5	once
CASSLRGEGTEAFF	TGTGCCAGCAGCTTAAGGGGTGAAGGCACTGAAGCTTTCTTT	-	TRBV7-9	TRBJ1-1	-
CASSLPGRVYGYTF	TGCGCCAGCAGCTTGCCTGGCAGGGTTTATGGCTACACCTTC	-	TRBV5-1	TRBJ1-2	-
CASTPNQETQYF	TGTGCCAGCACCCCCAACCAAGAGACCCAGTACTTC	-	TRBV6-1	TRBJ2-5	few
CASSDSGQSPLHF	TGTGCCAGCAGTGACTCAGGGCAGTCACCCCTCCACTTT	-	TRBV2	TRBJ1-6	few
CATDRVGGNQPQHF	TGTGCCACCGACAGGGTTGGCGGCAATCAGCCCCAGCATTTT	TRBD1	TRBV7-9	TRBJ1-5	-
CASSEGAIANTGELFF	TGTGCCAGCAGCGAAGGGGCAATAGCGAACACCGGGGAGCTGTTTTTT	-	TRBV9	TRBJ2-2	-
CASSELWGFGEKLFF	TGTGCCAGCAGTGAATTATGGGGATTCGGTGAAAAACTGTTTTTT	-	TRBV12-3/TRBV12-4	TRBJ1-4	few
CASIPGTGIAQPQHF	TGTGCCAGCATCCCCGGGACAGGGATCGCTCAGCCCCAGCATTTT	TRBD1	TRBV6-6	TRBJ1-5	-
CATGSKSNQPQHF	TGTGCCACCGGGTCTAAGTCCAATCAGCCCCAGCATTTT	-	TRBV24-1	TRBJ1-5	many
CASSYVGGTQYF	TGTGCCAGCAGTTATGTGGGGGGGACCCAGTACTTC	-	TRBV6-5	TRBJ2-5	-
CASNLGGVSYEQYF	TGCGCCAGCAACCTCGGTGGGGTATCCTACGAGCAGTACTTC	-	TRBV5-1	TRBJ2-7	many
CASSRGDYQETQYF	TGTGCCAGCAGCCGCGGGGACTACCAAGAGACCCAGTACTTC	-	TRBV7-2	TRBJ2-5	many
CATSLTNNEQFF	TGTGCCACCAGTTTGACCAACAATGAGCAGTTCTTC	-	TRBV24-1	TRBJ2-1	-
CASSSGGAAQYF	TGTGCCAGCAGTAGCGGGGGGGCAGCGCAGTACTTC	TRBD2	TRBV7-2	TRBJ2-7	few
CASSKRRGYVNSPLHF	TGTGCCAGCAGCAAACGCCGGGGGTATGTGAATTCACCCCTCCACTTT	-	TRBV7-2	TRBJ1-6	-
CASSSGQFNQPQHF	TGTGCCAGCAGTTCCGGACAGTTCAATCAGCCCCAGCATTTT	-	TRBV28	TRBJ1-5	few
CASRLGRSTDTQYF	TGTGCCAGCAGGTTGGGCAGGAGCACAGATACGCAGTATTTT	-	TRBV12-3/TRBV12-4	TRBJ2-3	many
CASSVGLSGELFF	TGTGCCAGCAGCGTAGGGTTGAGCGGGGAGCTGTTTTTT	-	TRBV9	TRBJ2-2	few
CASRRGPNEKLFF	TGTGCCAGCCGCCGGGGCCCTAATGAAAAACTGTTTTTT	-	TRBV25-1	TRBJ1-4	many
CASGKRGDGNTEAFF	TGTGCCAGTGGTAAGCGGGGGGACGGAAACACTGAAGCTTTCTTT	-	TRBV19	TRBJ1-1	few
CASSVGEAGTTGELFF	TGTGCCAGCAGCGTAGGTGAAGCGGGGACCACCGGGGAGCTGTTTTTT	TRBD2	TRBV9	TRBJ2-2	-
CSARDPRLATDTQYF	TGCAGTGCTAGAGATCCACGACTAGCTACAGATACGCAGTATTTT	TRBD2	TRBV20-1	TRBJ2-3	few
CASSIEGPGRNQPQHF	TGTGCCAGTAGTATAGAGGGACCGGGACGAAATCAGCCCCAGCATTTT	-	TRBV19	TRBJ1-5	few
CASSQVGTGDSGAFF	TGCGCCAGCAGCCAAGTGGGGACAGGGGACTCTGGGGCTTTCTTT	TRBD1	TRBV4-1	TRBJ1-1	-
CASSTPGGRVFF	TGTGCCAGCAGTACACCGGGGGGAAGGGTGTTTTTT	-	TRBV27	TRBJ1-4	few
CATRAGTGGNEQFF	TGTGCCACCAGGGCCGGGACAGGGGGTAATGAGCAGTTCTTC	TRBD1	TRBV15	TRBJ2-1	many
CASRPGGIRNSPLHF	TGTGCCAGCAGGCCTGGGGGGATACGGAATTCACCCCTCCACTTT	-	TRBV6-6	TRBJ1-6	few
CASSYQWTGTTGELFF	TGTGCCAGCAGTTACCAGTGGACAGGGACCACCGGGGAGCTGTTTTTT	TRBD1	TRBV6-2/TRBV6-3	TRBJ2-2	few
CASSTAGTGSEAFF	TGTGCCAGCAGCACTGCCGGGACAGGGTCTGAAGCTTTCTTT	TRBD1	TRBV7-9	TRBJ1-1	few
CASRRGGTYEQYF	TGTGCCAGCAGGCGGGGGGGCACCTACGAGCAGTACTTC	TRBD2	TRBV6-5	TRBJ2-7	-
CSVEPRQGPDTGELFF	TGCAGCGTTGAACCGCGGCAGGGCCCCGACACCGGGGAGCTGTTTTTT	-	TRBV29-1	TRBJ2-2	-
CASALGGSKDTQYF	TGTGCCAGCGCCCTTGGGGGCAGTAAAGATACGCAGTATTTT	-	TRBV6-6	TRBJ2-3	few
CASSFPSGGAGETQYF	TGCGCCAGCAGCTTTCCTAGCGGGGGGGCCGGGGAGACCCAGTACTTC	TRBD2	TRBV5-1	TRBJ2-5	-
CASSPGFKGQQKLFF	TGTGCCAGCTCACCGGGGTTCAAGGGCCAACAGAAACTGTTTTTT	-	TRBV18	TRBJ1-4	-